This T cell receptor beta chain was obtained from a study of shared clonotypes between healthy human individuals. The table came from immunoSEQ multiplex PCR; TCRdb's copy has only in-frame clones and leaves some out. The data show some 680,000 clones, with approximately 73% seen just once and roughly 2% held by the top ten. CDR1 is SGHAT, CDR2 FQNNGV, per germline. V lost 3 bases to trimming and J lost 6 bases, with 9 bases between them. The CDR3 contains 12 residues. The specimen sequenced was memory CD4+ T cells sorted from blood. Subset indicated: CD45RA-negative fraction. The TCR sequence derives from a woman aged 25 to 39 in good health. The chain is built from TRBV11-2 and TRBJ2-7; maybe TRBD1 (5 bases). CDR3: CASSLTVFEQYF. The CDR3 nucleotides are TGTGCCAGCAGCTTGACAGTATTCGAGCAGTACTTC.